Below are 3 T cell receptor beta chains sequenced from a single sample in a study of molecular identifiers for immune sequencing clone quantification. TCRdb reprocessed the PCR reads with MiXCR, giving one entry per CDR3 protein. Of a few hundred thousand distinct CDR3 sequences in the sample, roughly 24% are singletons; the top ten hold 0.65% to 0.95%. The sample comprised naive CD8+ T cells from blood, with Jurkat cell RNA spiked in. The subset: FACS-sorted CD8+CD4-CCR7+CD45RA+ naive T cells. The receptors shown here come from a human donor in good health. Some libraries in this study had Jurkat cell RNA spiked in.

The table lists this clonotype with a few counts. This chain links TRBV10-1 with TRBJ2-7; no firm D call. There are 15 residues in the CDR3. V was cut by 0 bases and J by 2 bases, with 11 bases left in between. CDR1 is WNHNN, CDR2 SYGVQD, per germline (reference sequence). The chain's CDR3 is CASSESWKPTYEQYF. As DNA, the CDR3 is TGCGCCAGCAGTGAGTCTTGGAAGCCGACCTACGAGCAGTACTTC.

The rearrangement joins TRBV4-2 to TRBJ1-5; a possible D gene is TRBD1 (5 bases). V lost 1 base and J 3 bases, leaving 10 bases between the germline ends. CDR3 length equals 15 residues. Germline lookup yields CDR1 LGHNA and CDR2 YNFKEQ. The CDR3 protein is CASSQGMTDNQPQHF. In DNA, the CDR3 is TGTGCCAGCAGCCAAGGTATGACAGACAATCAGCCCCAGCATTTT.

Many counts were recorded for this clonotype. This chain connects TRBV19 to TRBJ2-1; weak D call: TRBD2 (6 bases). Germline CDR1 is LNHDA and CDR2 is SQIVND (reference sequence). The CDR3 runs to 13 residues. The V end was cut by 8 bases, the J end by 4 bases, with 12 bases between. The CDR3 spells CASSSAGYNEQFF. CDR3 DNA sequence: TGTGCCAGTTCCTCGGCGGGGTACAATGAGCAGTTCTTC.